The 2 T cell receptor beta chains presented below share a single source sample, sequenced in a study of T cell responses to AZD1222 COVID-19 vaccine. Clones were read by immunoSEQ multiplex PCR, and TCRdb kept only the in-frame ones, dropping some. The sample records some 150,000 clones, about 91% being singletons. Sequenced material: peripheral blood, taken 28 days after the second AZD1222 dose. These receptors were collected from an adult who received the AZD1222 COVID-19 vaccine.

About this clone: The junction departs from the called germline gene at one end, perhaps through a read error. This chain joins TRBV7-7 and TRBJ2-3; tentative D call: TRBD2 (6 bases). Germline CDR1 reads SSHAT; CDR2 reads FNYEAQ (reference sequence). This CDR3 is built from 14 residues. The CDR3 here is CASSQGLSTDTQYF. The CDR3 coding sequence is TGTGCTAGCAGCCAGGGACTGAGCACAGATACGCAGTATTTT.

This clone was observed once. The V gene is TRBV28, the J gene TRBJ1-2; tentative D call: TRBD1 (6 bases). The V gene's germline CDR1 is MDHEN and CDR2 SYDVKM. Trimming shortened V by 1 base and J by 5 bases, and 23 bases separated the two germline ends. CDR3 length equals 18 residues. CDR3 sequence reads: CASSLSVGDPRTVYGYTF. DNA of the CDR3: TGTGCCAGCAGTTTATCGGTGGGGGACCCTCGGACAGTATATGGCTACACCTTC.